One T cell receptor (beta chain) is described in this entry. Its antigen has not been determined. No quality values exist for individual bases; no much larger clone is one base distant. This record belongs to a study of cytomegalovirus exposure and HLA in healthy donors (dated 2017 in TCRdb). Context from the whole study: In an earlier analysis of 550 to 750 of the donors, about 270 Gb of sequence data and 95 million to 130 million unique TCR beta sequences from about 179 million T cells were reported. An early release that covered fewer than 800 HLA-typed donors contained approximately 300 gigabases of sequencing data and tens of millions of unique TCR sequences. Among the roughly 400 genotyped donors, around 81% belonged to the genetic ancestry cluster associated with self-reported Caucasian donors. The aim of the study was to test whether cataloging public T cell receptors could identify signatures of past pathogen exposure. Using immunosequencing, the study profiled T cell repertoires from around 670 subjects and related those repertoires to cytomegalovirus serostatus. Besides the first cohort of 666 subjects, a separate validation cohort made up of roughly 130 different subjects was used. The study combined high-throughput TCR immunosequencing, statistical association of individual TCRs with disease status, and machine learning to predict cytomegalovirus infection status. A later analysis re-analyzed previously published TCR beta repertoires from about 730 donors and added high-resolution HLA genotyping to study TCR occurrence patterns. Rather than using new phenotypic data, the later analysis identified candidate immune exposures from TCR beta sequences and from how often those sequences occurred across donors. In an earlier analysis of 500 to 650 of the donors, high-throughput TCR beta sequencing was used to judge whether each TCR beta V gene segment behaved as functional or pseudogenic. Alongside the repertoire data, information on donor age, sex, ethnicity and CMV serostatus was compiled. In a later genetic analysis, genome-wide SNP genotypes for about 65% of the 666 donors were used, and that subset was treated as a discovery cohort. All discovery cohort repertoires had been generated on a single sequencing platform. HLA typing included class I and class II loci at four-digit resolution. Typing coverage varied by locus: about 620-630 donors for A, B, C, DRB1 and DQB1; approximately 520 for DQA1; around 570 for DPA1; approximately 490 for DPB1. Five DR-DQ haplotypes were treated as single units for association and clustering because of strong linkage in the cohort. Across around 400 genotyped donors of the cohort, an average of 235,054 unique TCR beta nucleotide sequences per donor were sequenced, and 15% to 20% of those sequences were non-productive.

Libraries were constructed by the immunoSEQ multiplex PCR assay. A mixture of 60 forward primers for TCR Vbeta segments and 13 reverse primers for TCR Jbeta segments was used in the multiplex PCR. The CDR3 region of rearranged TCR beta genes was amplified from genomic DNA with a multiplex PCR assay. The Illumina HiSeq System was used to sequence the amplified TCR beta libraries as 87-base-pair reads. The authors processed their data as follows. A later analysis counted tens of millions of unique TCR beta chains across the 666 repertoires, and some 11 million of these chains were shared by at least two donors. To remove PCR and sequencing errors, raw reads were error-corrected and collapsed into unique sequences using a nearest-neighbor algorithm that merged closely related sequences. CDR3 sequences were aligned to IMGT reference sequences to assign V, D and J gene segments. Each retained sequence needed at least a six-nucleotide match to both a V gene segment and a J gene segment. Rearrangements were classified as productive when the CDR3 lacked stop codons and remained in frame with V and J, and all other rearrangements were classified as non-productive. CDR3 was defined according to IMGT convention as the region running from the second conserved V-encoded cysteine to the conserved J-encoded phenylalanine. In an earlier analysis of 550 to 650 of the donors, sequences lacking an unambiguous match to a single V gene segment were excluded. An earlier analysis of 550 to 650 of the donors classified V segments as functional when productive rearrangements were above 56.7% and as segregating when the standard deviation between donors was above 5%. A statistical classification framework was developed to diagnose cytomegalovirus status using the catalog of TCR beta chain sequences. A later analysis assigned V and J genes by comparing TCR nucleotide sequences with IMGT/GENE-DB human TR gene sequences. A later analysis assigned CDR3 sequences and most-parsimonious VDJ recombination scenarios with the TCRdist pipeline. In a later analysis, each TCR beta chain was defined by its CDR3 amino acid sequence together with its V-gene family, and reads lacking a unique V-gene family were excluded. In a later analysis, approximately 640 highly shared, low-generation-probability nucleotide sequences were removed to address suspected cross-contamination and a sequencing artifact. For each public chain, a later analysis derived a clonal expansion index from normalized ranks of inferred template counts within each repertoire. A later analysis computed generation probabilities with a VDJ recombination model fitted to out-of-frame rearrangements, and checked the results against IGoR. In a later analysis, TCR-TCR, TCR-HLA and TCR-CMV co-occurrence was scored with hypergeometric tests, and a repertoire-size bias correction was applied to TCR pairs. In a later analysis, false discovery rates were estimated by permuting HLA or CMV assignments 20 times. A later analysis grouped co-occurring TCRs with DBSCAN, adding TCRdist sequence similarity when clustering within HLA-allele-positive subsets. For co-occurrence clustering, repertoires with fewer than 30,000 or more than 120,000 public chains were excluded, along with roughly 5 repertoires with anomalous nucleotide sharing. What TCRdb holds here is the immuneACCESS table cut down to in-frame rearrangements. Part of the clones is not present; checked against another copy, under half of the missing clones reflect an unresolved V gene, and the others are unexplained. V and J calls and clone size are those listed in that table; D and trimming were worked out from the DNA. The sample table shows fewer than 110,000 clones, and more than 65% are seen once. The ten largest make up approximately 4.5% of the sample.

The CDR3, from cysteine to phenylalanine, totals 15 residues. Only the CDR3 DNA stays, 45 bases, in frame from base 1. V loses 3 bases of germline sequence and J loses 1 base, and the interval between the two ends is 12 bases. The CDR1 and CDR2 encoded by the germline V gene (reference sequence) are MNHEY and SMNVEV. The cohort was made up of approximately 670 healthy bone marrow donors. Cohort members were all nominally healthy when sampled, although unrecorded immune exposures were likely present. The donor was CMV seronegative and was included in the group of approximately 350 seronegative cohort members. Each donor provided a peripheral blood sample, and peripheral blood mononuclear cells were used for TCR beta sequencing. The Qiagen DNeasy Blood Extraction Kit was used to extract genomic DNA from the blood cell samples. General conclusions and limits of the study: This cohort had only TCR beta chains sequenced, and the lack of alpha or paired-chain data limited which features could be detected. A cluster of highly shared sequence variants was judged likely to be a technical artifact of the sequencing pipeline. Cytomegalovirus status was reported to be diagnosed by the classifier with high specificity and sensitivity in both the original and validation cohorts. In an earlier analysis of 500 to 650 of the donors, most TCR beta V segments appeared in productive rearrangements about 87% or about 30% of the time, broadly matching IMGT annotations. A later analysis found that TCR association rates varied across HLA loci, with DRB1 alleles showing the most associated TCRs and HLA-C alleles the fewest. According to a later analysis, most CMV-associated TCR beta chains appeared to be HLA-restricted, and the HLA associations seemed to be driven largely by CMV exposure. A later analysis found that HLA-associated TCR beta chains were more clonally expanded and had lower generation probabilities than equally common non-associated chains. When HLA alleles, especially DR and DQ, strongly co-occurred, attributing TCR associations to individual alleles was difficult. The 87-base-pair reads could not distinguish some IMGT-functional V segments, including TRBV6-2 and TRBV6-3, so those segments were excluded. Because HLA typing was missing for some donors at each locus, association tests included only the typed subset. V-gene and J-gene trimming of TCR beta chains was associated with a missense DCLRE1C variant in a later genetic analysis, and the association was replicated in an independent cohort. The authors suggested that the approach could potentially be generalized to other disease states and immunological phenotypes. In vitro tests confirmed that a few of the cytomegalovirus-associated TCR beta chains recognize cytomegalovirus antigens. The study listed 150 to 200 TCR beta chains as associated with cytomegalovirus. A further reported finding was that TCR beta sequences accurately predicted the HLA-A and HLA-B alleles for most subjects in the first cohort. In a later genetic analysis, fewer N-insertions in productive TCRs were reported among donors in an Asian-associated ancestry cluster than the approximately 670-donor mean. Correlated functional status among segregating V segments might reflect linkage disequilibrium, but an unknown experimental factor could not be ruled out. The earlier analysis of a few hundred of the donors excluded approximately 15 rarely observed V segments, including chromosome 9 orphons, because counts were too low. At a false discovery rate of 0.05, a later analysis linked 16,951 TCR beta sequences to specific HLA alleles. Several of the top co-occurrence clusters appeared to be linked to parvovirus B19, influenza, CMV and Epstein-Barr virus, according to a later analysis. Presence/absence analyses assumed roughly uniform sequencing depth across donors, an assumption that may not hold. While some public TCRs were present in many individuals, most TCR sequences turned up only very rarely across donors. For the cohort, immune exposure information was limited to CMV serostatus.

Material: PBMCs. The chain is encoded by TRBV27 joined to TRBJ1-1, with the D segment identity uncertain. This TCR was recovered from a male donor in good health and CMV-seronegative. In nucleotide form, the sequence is TGTGCCAGCAGTTTCTGGGGAGAACGGAACACTGAAGCTTTCTTT. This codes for CASSFWGERNTEAFF.